This TCR beta chain was documented in a study of T cell changes during pregnancy in multiple sclerosis. Assay: immunoSEQ multiplex PCR; the TCRdb copy retains only in-frame clones and omits some. Of around 80,000 clones listed, roughly nine tenths are singletons. The CDR3 consists of 14 residues. After removal of 3 bases from V and 12 bases from J, the junction contained 11 bases not matched to a gene. In germline, CDR1 is LNHDA, CDR2 SQIVND (reference sequence). The V and J genes are TRBV19 and TRBJ2-1; 7 bases are shared with TRBD2. This specimen consisted of peripheral blood, obtained before pregnancy. This clonotype was obtained from a female donor with multiple sclerosis, enrolled in a pregnancy study. The CDR3 protein is CASSMGLTLLGQFF. CDR3 nucleotide sequence: TGTGCCAGTAGTATGGGACTAACCCTCCTCGGGCAGTTCTTC. The whole variable domain, remainder taken from reference TRBV19 and TRBJ2-1, is DGGITQSPKYLFRKEGQNVTLSCEQNLNHDAMYWYRQDPGQGLRLIYYSQIVNDFQKGDIAEGYSVSREKKESFPLTVTSAQKNPTAFYLCASSMGLTLLGQFFGPGTRLTVL.